The T cell receptor beta chain described here comes from a study of blood T cell repertoires in COVID-19. Looking at the study overall: Some COVID-19 samples were acute and others convalescent; all came from the United States, Italy and Spain. The cDNA or gDNA used as material had been derived from T cells, B-cell-depleted T cells, or PBMCs.

Enrollees, about 18 to 89 years old, lived in roughly 24 US areas. Assignments of participants to cohorts depended upon their own reported clinical history. Sequencing was performed with immunoSEQ multiplex PCR; in TCRdb, only in-frame clones are kept and a portion is missing. The table includes over 200,000 clones, around nine tenths detected once. The TCR comes from a woman aged 25 to 39 who had been exposed to COVID-19. The specimen was PBMCs or T cells enriched from blood (not recorded which).

CDR3 loop: CASSPRVLDTGELFF. The CDR3 DNA follows: TGTGCCAGCAGCCCCCGGGTGTTGGACACCGGGGAGCTGTTTTTT. The chain is built from TRBV7-2 and TRBJ2-2; D uncertain. Germline V gene lookup returns CDR1 SGHTA and CDR2 FQGNSA. This CDR3 comprises 15 residues. The V end was cut by 5 bases, the J end by 3 bases, with 13 bases between.